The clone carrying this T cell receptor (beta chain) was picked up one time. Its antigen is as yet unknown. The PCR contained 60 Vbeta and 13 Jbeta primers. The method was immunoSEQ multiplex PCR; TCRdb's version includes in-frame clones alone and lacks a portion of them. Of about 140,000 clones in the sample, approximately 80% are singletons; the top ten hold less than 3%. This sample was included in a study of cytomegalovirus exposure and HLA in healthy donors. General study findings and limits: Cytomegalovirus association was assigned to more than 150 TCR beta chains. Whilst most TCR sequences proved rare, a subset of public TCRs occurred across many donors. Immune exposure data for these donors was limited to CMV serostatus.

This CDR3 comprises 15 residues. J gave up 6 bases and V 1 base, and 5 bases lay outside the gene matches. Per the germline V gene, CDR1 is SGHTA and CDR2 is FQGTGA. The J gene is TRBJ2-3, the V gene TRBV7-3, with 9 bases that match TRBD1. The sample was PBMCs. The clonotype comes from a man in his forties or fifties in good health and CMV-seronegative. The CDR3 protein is CASSLMGQGADTQYF. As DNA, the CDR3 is TGTGCCAGCAGCTTAATGGGACAGGGTGCCGATACGCAGTATTTT. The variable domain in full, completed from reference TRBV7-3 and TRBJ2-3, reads GAGVSQTPSNKVTEKGKYVELRCDPISGHTALYWYRQSLGQGPEFLIYFQGTGAADDSGLPNDRFFAVRPEGSVSTLKIQRTERGDSAVYLCASSLMGQGADTQYFGPGTRLTVL.